This record looks at one TCR beta chain sequence and its context. In germline, CDR1 is SGHDT, CDR2 YYEEEE. Unmatched junction bases numbered 12, after V lost 4 bases and J lost 3 bases. The CDR3 runs 16 residues. Measured with immunoSEQ multiplex PCR; TCRdb has only the in-frame clones, and not every one. The sample has around 80,000 clones; 83% are singletons. The data stem from a study of T cell responses to AZD1222 COVID-19 vaccine. V is TRBV5-6 and J is TRBJ1-2, with 7 bases lining up with TRBD1. The material sequenced was peripheral blood, taken 28 days after the second AZD1222 dose. The sequence derives from an adult who received the AZD1222 COVID-19 vaccine. The CDR3 sequence: CASSLTRTGVYYGYTF. In DNA, the CDR3 is TGTGCCAGCAGCCTCACTAGGACAGGAGTTTACTATGGCTACACCTTC. The variable domain in full, with the rest retrieved from reference TRBV5-6 and TRBJ1-2, is DAGVTQSPTHLIKTRGQQVTLRCSPKSGHDTVSWYQQALGQGPQFIFQYYEEEERQRGNFPDRFSGHQFPNYSSELNVNALLLGDSALYLCASSLTRTGVYYGYTFGSGTRLTVV.